Shown below are 4 T cell receptor beta chains from a single sample sequenced in a study of cytomegalovirus exposure and HLA in healthy donors. The method was immunoSEQ multiplex PCR; TCRdb's version includes in-frame clones alone and lacks a portion of them. The table lists about 64,000 clones, about 89% of them singletons. What was sequenced was PBMCs. The receptors stem from a woman aged 18-29 years in good health and CMV-seronegative.

The table lists this clone with a count of one. V is TRBV5-3 and J is TRBJ2-3; possible D gene TRBD1, 5 bases. TRBV5-3 belongs to the ORF category, with a function that is uncertain. The CDR3 has 16 residues. The V gene lost 4 bases and the J gene lost 2 bases, with 17 bases spanning the gap. CDR3 coding DNA: TGTGCCAGAAGCCCGTCCGGTGTGGGGCTCACAGATACGCAGTATTTT. Amino acids: CARSPSGVGLTDTQYF.

The chain links TRBV14 to TRBJ2-3; D is perhaps TRBD1 (5 bases). Germline V gene data show CDR1 as SGHDN and CDR2 as FVKESK. V shed 4 bases and J shed 0 bases, with 17 bases lying between them. There are 17 residues in the CDR3. CDR3 sequence: CASSLLVRQSSTDTQYF. As DNA, the CDR3 is TGTGCCAGCAGCCTCCTAGTGCGACAGTCTAGCACAGATACGCAGTATTTT.

Written as DNA, the CDR3 is TGCGCCAGCAGCTTGGCCGGGGATATGACCTACGAGCAGTACTTC. Amino acids: CASSLAGDMTYEQYF. The rearrangement links TRBV5-1 to TRBJ2-7; possibly TRBD2 for D (5 bases). Germline V gene sequence: CDR1 SGHRS, CDR2 YFSETQ. Trimming removed 0 bases from V and 2 bases from J, with 12 bases in between. This CDR3 comprises 15 residues. The variable domain in full, completed from reference TRBV5-1 and TRBJ2-7, reads KAGVTQTPRYLIKTRGQQVTLSCSPISGHRSVSWYQQTPGQGLQFLFEYFSETQRNKGNFPGRFSGRQFSNSRSEMNVSTLELGDSALYLCASSLAGDMTYEQYFGPGTRLTVT.

The chain is built from TRBV5-1 and TRBJ2-1, with D possibly TRBD1 on 6 matching bases. CDR1 is SGHRS and CDR2 is YFSETQ in the germline V gene. V was trimmed by 4 bases and J by 4 bases, leaving 18 bases between them. The CDR3 runs 16 residues. CDR3 region: CASSPLTGSGYNEQFF. CDR3 nucleotide sequence: TGCGCCAGCAGCCCACTGACAGGCAGCGGTTACAATGAGCAGTTCTTC.